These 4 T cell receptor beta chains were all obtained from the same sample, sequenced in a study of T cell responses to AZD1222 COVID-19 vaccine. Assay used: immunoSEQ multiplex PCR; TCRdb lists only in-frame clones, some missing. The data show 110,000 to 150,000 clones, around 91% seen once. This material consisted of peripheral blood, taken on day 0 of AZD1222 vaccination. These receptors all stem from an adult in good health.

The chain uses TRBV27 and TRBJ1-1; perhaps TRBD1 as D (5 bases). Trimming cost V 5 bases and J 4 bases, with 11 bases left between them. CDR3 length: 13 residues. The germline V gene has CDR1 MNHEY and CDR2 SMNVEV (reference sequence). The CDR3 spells CASSGGRGTEAFF. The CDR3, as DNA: TGTGCCAGCAGTGGGGGTCGGGGCACTGAAGCTTTCTTT.

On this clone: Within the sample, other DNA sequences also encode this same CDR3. Here the CDR3 reads CASSLVGGYGYTF. The CDR3 region has the DNA TGTGCCAGCAGCCTAGTGGGGGGCTATGGCTACACCTTC. The chain joins TRBV7-9 to TRBJ1-2, with D maybe TRBD1 (5 bases). With 5 bases removed from V and 4 bases from J, the gap between germline ends came to 11 bases. The CDR3 has 13 residues. CDR1 is SEHNR and CDR2 is FQNEAQ in the germline V gene (reference sequence).

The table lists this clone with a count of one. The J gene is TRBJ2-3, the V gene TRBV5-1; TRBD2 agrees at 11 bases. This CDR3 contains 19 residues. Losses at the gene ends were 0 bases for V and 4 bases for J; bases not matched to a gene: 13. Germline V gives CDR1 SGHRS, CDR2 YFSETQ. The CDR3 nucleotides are TGCGCCAGCAGCTTGGCCGGGGCCCTGACTAGCGGGATAGCAGATACGCAGTATTTT. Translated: CASSLAGALTSGIADTQYF.

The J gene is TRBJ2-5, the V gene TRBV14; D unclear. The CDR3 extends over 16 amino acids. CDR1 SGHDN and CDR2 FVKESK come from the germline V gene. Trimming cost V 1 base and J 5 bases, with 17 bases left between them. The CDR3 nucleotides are TGTGCCAGCAGCCAAGTCCTCGGGCGGTGGAGTGAGACCCAGTACTTC. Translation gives CASSQVLGRWSETQYF.